This T cell receptor (beta chain) came from a study of identical twins (dated by TCRdb to 2015 to 2016). At the level of the whole study: TCR alpha and beta repertoires from monozygotic twins, unrelated adults of various ages and cord blood were deep-sequenced to test whether fetal clonotypes persist. Replicate twin experiments were performed at different times using different library preparation protocols to rule out contamination. Study-level results and caveats: Out-of-frame TCR alpha sharing in monozygotic twins was systematically underestimated by recombination models, whereas sharing between unrelated individuals was in agreement with the recombination models. Compared with coincidental sharing between unrelated individuals, out-of-frame TCR alpha sequences shared between twins had an excess of sequences with low generation probability. Fewer insertions were carried by abundant cord blood beta clonotypes; a weaker similar trend was observed in young adult naive repertoires, while no such trend was observed in memory repertoires. The excess sharing between twins in beta out-of-frame sequences was weaker because fewer shared sequences reduced the signal-to-noise ratio. Because the same donors could not be followed over many years, the conclusions depended on cross-sectional statistical analysis. Invariant T cells such as MAIT and iNKT could partly confound zero-insertion analyses, although diverse VJ usage argued against such confounding for most clonotypes.

This clonotype was picked up a small number of times. This receptor's antigen is unknown. Qualities for individual bases were not recorded, and no much larger clone is one base off. All donors were healthy Caucasians. Miltenyi CD45RO+ enrichment and human naive T-cell isolation kits were used to isolate memory (CD45RO+) and naive T cells from PBMC. Inclusive of the bounding cysteine and phenylalanine, the CDR3 is 16 residues long. Just the 48-base CDR3 DNA is kept, in frame starting at base 1. CDR1 and CDR2 are drawn from the germline V gene: SGHTA, FQGTGA. V and J are truncated by 2 bases and 4 bases respectively, leaving an intervening sequence of 16 bases. Receptor amplification or capture employed 5' RACE. Sequencing relied on an Illumina HiSeq 2000. A universal primer binding site was added through template switching, and the final cDNA carried a unique molecular identifier so that TCR cDNA molecules could be counted accurately. First-strand cDNA for TCR alpha and beta chains was synthesized from specific primers in the conserved constant-segment region. Each cDNA library was double barcoded, with a SMART-Mk sample barcode plus Illumina barcodes, to control for contamination. Two successive PCR steps introduced TruSeq adapter sequences along with Illumina sample barcodes. The Illumina HiSeq platform was used with custom primers to sequence TCR alpha and beta cDNA libraries. The source study handled its data this way. Raw reads were processed with MiGEC to extract unique molecular identifiers, and MiXCR was used to determine CDR3 positions. Recombination models were inferred per individual with the repgenHMM and IGoR tools using an EM algorithm. The tcR package in R was used for shared clonotype analysis, with sharing normalized by the product of cloneset sizes. Out-of-frame nonproductive sequences were analyzed to study raw recombination free of thymic and clonal selection effects. The public reads were quality trimmed at Q25 with fastp and then assembled into clones with MiXCR by TCRdb, keeping productive beta chains. Rows matching on CDR3 protein sequence are summarized as one entry with the most common DNA and genes. The V and J calls here are based on TCRdb, not the publication. Recorded for this sample are more than 200,000 distinct CDR3 sequences; over 11% of them occurred a single time. Of the sample, around 9% is held by the ten largest clones.

The specimen was memory (CD45RO+) T cells sorted from blood. The sample's cell subset or site, from its label and the paper: CD45RO+ enriched T cells. In this chain, TRBV7-3 is recombined with TRBJ2-3; the D segment could be TRBD2, given 5 matching bases. The origin of this receptor is a young woman in good health. DNA sequence: TGTGCCAGCAGCTTAGGAGGCCGGCTAAATCCAGATACGCAGTATTTT. It specifies CASSLGGRLNPDTQYF.